Each of the 26 T cell receptor beta chains below was sequenced from the same sample in a study of metastatic and nonmetastatic thyroid tumors. TCRdb re-clonotyped the PCR reads through MiXCR. The data show tens of thousands of clones, around 14% seen once. Each patient went into thyroid surgery without having received any treatment. Sequencing was carried out using blood. The receptors stem from a male donor with papillary thyroid cancer or a benign thyroid nodule (not recorded which). Some clones in this sample may be carry-over from other donors' samples.

This clone was observed at least ten times. This chain connects TRBV28 to TRBJ2-3; the match to TRBD2 covers 10 bases. Germline V gives CDR1 MDHEN, CDR2 SYDVKM. V lost 4 bases and J lost 3; bases outside the gene matches: 4. The CDR3 runs to 15 residues. The CDR3, as DNA: TGTGCCAGCAGTTGGGGGACTAGCGAGACAGATACGCAGTATTTT. It codes for CASSWGTSETDTQYF.

This clone showed up many times. This chain uses TRBV20-1 with TRBJ2-4; D ambiguous. There are 14 residues in the CDR3. The ends were cut back, 2 bases at V and 0 bases at J, with 8 bases in the middle. CDR1 is DFQATT and CDR2 is SNEGSKA in the germline V gene (reference sequence). CDR3 nucleotides: TGCAGTGCTAGACAGGATCTAGCCAAAAACATTCAGTACTTC. This sequence encodes CSARQDLAKNIQYF.

This clone was recorded many times. The chain is built from TRBV6-1 and TRBJ1-2; possible D gene TRBD1, 5 bases. The CDR3 sequence is 16 residues long. The V end lost 0 bases, the J end lost 3 bases, and 14 bases lay between the germline ends. Germline V gene data show CDR1 as MNHNS and CDR2 as SASEGT. The CDR3 sequence: CASSEAVTPRDYGYTF. The DNA for the CDR3 is TGTGCCAGCAGTGAAGCAGTTACACCCAGGGACTATGGCTACACCTTC.

The table lists this clone with a few counts. The chain joins TRBV2 to TRBJ2-3, with 7 bases fitting TRBD1. Germline lookup yields CDR1 SNHLY and CDR2 FYNNEI. V was pared by 11 bases and J by 1 base, with 3 bases of the junction left unmatched. This CDR3 region has 12 residues. CDR3 protein: CAGDRGTDTQYF. The CDR3 nucleotides are TGTGCCGGCGACAGGGGCACAGATACGCAGTATTTT.

This clone was seen many times. The V call is TRBV29-1, the J call TRBJ1-1; D possibly corresponds to TRBD1 (6 bases). Trimming left V 5 bases short and J 8 bases short, with 18 bases between. CDR1 SQVTM and CDR2 ANQGSEA come from the germline V gene. This CDR3 region has 13 residues. The CDR3 reads CSVLINRDREAFF. The CDR3 DNA sequence: TGCAGCGTTCTGATCAACAGGGATAGGGAAGCTTTCTTT.

In this sample, this clone turned up many times. The rearrangement uses TRBV20-1 and TRBJ2-7, with D possibly matching TRBD2 (6 bases). Per germline, CDR1 DFQATT and CDR2 SNEGSKA (reference sequence). With 4 bases removed from V and 4 bases from J, the gap between germline ends came to 14 bases. The CDR3 is made up of 13 amino acids. CDR3 nucleotides: TGCAGTGCTACCCCACCCAGCGGGTACGAGCAGTACTTC. It translates to CSATPPSGYEQYF.

For the CDR3, the DNA is TGTGCCAGCAGAGCAGGGGTCGGCGGCTACACCTTC. Translation: CASRAGVGGYTF. This chain connects TRBV27 to TRBJ1-2, with a possible D match to TRBD1 (6 bases). This CDR3 is built from 12 residues. The V gene's germline CDR1 is MNHEY and CDR2 SMNVEV (reference sequence). The V and J ends lost 6 bases and 8 bases respectively, with 13 bases between them.

This clone was recorded at least ten times. The J gene is TRBJ2-5, the V gene TRBV28, with 8 bases identical to TRBD2. Germline V gene data show CDR1 as MDHEN and CDR2 as SYDVKM. The V and J ends lost 6 bases and 5 bases, in that order; junction bases with no gene match: 11. The CDR3 extends over 15 amino acids. CDR3 amino acids: CASSDTSGGRETQYF. Written as DNA, the CDR3 is TGTGCCAGCAGCGACACTAGCGGAGGCCGGGAGACCCAGTACTTC. Together with reference TRBV28 and TRBJ2-5, the CDR3 gives the full variable domain: DVKVTQSSRYLVKRTGEKVFLECVQDMDHENMFWYRQDPGLGLRLIYFSYDVKMKEKGDIPEGYSVSREKKERFSLILESASTNQTSMYLCASSDTSGGRETQYFGPGTRLLVL.

This clone was detected many times. The V gene is TRBV20-1, the J gene TRBJ1-2; D might be TRBD1 (5 bases). Germline-derived CDR1 and CDR2 are DFQATT and SNEGSKA (reference sequence). The CDR3 sequence is 13 residues long. Trimming left V 5 bases short and J 4 bases short, with 14 bases between. The CDR3, as DNA: TGCAGTGCTTCACCACAGGACCTCTATGGCTACACCTTC. Protein: CSASPQDLYGYTF.

This clone was seen at least ten times. The rearrangement links TRBV3-1 to TRBJ2-1, with 11 bases that match TRBD2. CDR3 length: 16 residues. Germline lookup yields CDR1 LGHDT and CDR2 YNNKEL (reference sequence). V was clipped by 4 bases and J by 6 bases; unmatched bases: 8. The DNA of the CDR3 is TGTGCCAGCAGCCCCCAGGGTAGCGGGAGGGTCAATGAGCAGTTCTTC. It yields the protein CASSPQGSGRVNEQFF.

This clone was counted between two and nine times. It may be a read error: a sequence one base away is much more abundant. V and J are TRBV30 and TRBJ2-3; D gene unclear. With 5 bases removed from V and 4 bases from J, the gap between germline ends came to 7 bases. The length of the CDR3 is 11 residues. Germline CDR1 is GTSNPN and CDR2 is SVGIG (reference sequence). The CDR3 loop reads CAWETSDTQYF. The CDR3 DNA is TGTGCCTGGGAAACATCAGATACGCAGTATTTT.

This clone was counted between two and nine times. This may be a read error: a much more frequent sequence differs by one nucleotide. Other DNA variants within this sample encode the same CDR3. The chain combines TRBV20-1 with TRBJ1-1, with D tentatively TRBD1 (5 bases). Germline V gene lookup returns CDR1 DFQATT and CDR2 SNEGSKA (reference sequence). This CDR3 spans 12 amino acids. CDR3 residues: CSARRRGSEAFF. Here the CDR3 DNA reads TGCAGTGCTAGGCGCCGGGGCTCTGAGGCTTTCTTT.

The chain has TRBV5-1 and TRBJ2-7; 9 nucleotides align to TRBD1. V shed 5 bases and J 4 bases; nucleotides not matched to a gene: 10. CDR3 length: 15 residues. CDR1 and CDR2 (germline): SGHRS, YFSETQ. This chain's CDR3 is CASRRMGQGEYEQYF. The DNA for the CDR3 is TGCGCCAGCAGGCGGATGGGACAGGGAGAATACGAGCAGTACTTC.

This clone was observed a single time. The V gene is TRBV5-1, the J gene TRBJ2-7; D is undetermined. CDR3 length: 13 amino acids. V was cut by 4 bases and J by 2 bases, with 10 bases left in between. Germline V gene sequence: CDR1 SGHRS, CDR2 YFSETQ. CDR3 DNA: TGCGCCAGCAGCCGAGGTGGAGCCTACGAGCAGTACTTC. Its translation: CASSRGGAYEQYF.

This clone was found many times. The V gene is TRBV7-8, the J gene TRBJ2-7; 8 bases are a match to TRBD2. V was clipped by 3 bases and J by 1 base; unmatched bases: 5. The CDR3 loop spans 15 amino acids. CDR1 is SGHVS and CDR2 is FQNEAQ in the germline V gene. The CDR3 here is CASSFNGRVSYEQYF. The CDR3, as DNA: TGTGCCAGCAGCTTCAACGGGAGGGTTTCCTACGAGCAGTACTTC.

This clone has ten or more counts. Possible read error: a much larger clone is one base away. In the same sample, other DNA sequences code for this CDR3. The chain recombines TRBV6-1 with TRBJ1-2, with D unclear. Trimming cost V 3 bases and J 0 bases, with 8 bases left between them. Germline V gene data show CDR1 as MNHNS and CDR2 as SASEGT. The CDR3 is made up of 14 amino acids. In DNA form, the CDR3 reads TGTGCCAGCAGTGAGTCAGATGCTAACTATGGCTACACCTTC. The encoded protein is CASSESDANYGYTF.

Ten or more counts support this clone. V gene TRBV5-1 combines with J gene TRBJ1-1; TRBD1 agrees at 8 bases. V dropped 3 bases and J dropped 5; count of bases not matched to a gene: 6. The CDR3 consists of 14 residues. Germline CDR1 SGHRS, CDR2 YFSETQ. This chain's CDR3 is CASSSGQERTEAFF. The CDR3 DNA reads as TGCGCCAGCAGCTCGGGACAGGAGAGGACTGAAGCTTTCTTT.

This clone occurred many times. The chain has TRBV5-4 and TRBJ2-1; D is perhaps TRBD1 (5 bases). The V end lost 3 bases, the J end lost 3 bases, and 10 bases lay between the germline ends. The germline CDR1 and CDR2 sequences are SGHNT and YYREEE (reference sequence). The CDR3 is made up of 14 amino acids. CDR3 region: CASSSSGFYNEQFF. The CDR3 nucleotides read TGTGCCAGCAGCTCCTCAGGGTTCTACAATGAGCAGTTCTTC.

Here the CDR3 reads CASSPRSILDRSNEKLFF. The CDR3 coding sequence is TGTGCCAGCAGCCCCCGGAGCATTTTGGACAGATCCAACGAAAAACTGTTTTTT. The chain employs TRBV11-2 and TRBJ1-4, with D perhaps matching TRBD1 (6 bases). The CDR3 is made up of 18 amino acids. Per germline, CDR1 SGHAT and CDR2 FQNNGV. With 5 bases removed from V and 8 bases from J, the gap between germline ends came to 27 bases.

This clone has a count of ten or more. The CDR3 here is CASRSWRKRSMNTEAFF. DNA for the CDR3: TGTGCCAGCAGATCTTGGAGAAAACGTTCTATGAACACTGAAGCTTTCTTT. V and J are TRBV5-6 and TRBJ1-1, with D uncertain. The CDR3 sequence is 17 residues long. Germline loops: CDR1 SGHDT, CDR2 YYEEEE. Trimming took 5 bases from V and 0 from J, leaving 20 bases between them.

This clone came up many times. The CDR3 DNA reads as TGTGCCAGCGAAGGGACTAGCGGCACAGATACGCAGTATTTT. Encoded protein: CASEGTSGTDTQYF. The genes are TRBV27 and TRBJ2-3; 10 nucleotides match TRBD2. The trim removed 8 bases at V and 1 base at J, leaving 3 bases unmatched. CDR3 length: 14 residues. Per germline, CDR1 MNHEY and CDR2 SMNVEV (reference sequence).

The sample holds many counts of this clone. This chain joins TRBV4-1 and TRBJ1-5; possible D gene TRBD1, 6 bases. Germline values: CDR1 MGHRA, CDR2 YSYEKL. The CDR3 runs to 17 residues. Trimming stripped 5 bases from V and 1 base from J, with 18 bases between. The CDR3 coding sequence is TGCGCCAGCAGCTCCGAGGGGGGGGATCTAAGCAATCAGCCCCAGCATTTT. Translation gives CASSSEGGDLSNQPQHF.

This clone was recorded at least ten times. This chain connects TRBV28 to TRBJ2-7; D call uncertain. The CDR3 covers 14 residues. Trimming stripped 2 bases from V and 2 bases from J, with 10 bases between. CDR1 is MDHEN, CDR2 SYDVKM, per germline. CDR3 in amino acids: CASSLGSGAYEQYF. The CDR3 DNA reads TGTGCCAGCAGTTTAGGAAGTGGGGCCTACGAGCAGTACTTC.

In this sample, this clone turned up many times. Additional DNA sequences in this sample encode the identical CDR3. The chain is built from TRBV12-3 or TRBV12-4 and TRBJ1-1; no clear D. The V end lost 6 bases, the J end lost 1 base, and 18 bases lay between the germline ends. The length of the CDR3 is 16 residues. The CDR3: CASSPWQTSRNTEAFF. The CDR3 nucleotides are TGTGCCAGCAGCCCGTGGCAGACAAGTAGGAACACTGAAGCTTTCTTT.

This clone was counted many times. This chain joins TRBV7-8 and TRBJ1-3; D is perhaps TRBD1 (5 bases). The CDR3 totals 18 residues. CDR1 and CDR2 from the germline V gene are SGHVS and FQNEAQ. V gave up 4 bases and J gave up 2 bases, with 21 bases separating them. The DNA for the CDR3 is TGTGCCAGCAGCTCCCGGTCTGGGGGGAAAAGGACTGGAAACACCATATATTTT. This encodes CASSSRSGGKRTGNTIYF.

This clone was recorded a few times. A junction boundary mismatches the germline segment, possibly from a read error. This chain links TRBV6-1 with TRBJ2-6; 9 bases map to TRBD2. This CDR3 region has 17 residues. Germline lookup yields CDR1 MNHNS and CDR2 SASEGT. The CDR3 loop is CASSRTSEHSGANFLTF. The CDR3 DNA is TGTGCCAGCAGTAGGACTAGCGAGCACTCTGGGGCCAACTTCCTGACCTTC.